The clone carrying this T cell receptor beta chain showed up many times. Its matching antigen is unknown. Trimming took off 4 bases at V and 0 bases at J, with 10 bases between the two ends. This CDR3 spans 14 amino acids. CDR1 is MDHEN, CDR2 SYDVKM, per germline. The data originate from a study of early T cells in non-severe SARS-CoV-2 infection. Study overall: Chains were not paired, and sequencing was done on bulk RNA from unsorted whole blood. Study-level findings and limits: CD4 and private specificities were missed by VDJdb matching, which favored anti-spike CD8 responses.

Individual cDNA molecules carried attached unique molecular identifiers. TCRdb reanalysed the 5' RACE reads using MiXCR and keeps one entry per CDR3 protein. The sample has roughly 70,000 distinct CDR3 sequences, less than 15% seen once. This clonotype originated in an adult who was a healthcare worker with PCR-confirmed SARS-CoV-2 infection or an uninfected control (not recorded which). Sequenced: whole blood. The chain joins TRBV28 to TRBJ2-7; D remains unclear. The DNA for the CDR3 is TGTGCCAGCAGTTCGGTCAGGAGCTCCTACGAGCAGTACTTC. As protein: CASSSVRSSYEQYF.